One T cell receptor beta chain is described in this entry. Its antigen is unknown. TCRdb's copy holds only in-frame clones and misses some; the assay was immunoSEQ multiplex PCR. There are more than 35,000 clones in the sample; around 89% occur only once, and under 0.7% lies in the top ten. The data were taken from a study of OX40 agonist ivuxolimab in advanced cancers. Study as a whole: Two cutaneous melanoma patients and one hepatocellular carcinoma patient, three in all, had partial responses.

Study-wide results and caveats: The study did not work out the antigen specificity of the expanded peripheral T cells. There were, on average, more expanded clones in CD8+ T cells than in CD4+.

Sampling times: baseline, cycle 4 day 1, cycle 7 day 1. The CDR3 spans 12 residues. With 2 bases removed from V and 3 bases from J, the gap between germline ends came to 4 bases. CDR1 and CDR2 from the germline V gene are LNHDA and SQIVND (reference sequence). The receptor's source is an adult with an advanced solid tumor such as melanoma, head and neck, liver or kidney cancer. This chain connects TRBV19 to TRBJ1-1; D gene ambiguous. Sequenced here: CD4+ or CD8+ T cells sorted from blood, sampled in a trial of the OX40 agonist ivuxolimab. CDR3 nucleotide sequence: TGTGCCAGTAGTATACCAGACACTGAAGCTTTCTTT. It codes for CASSIPDTEAFF.